The source of this T cell receptor (beta chain) is a study of radiotherapy plus CTLA-4 blockade in lung cancer. Regarding the study as a whole: Some TCR clones had been derived from tumors. These clones expanded in peripheral blood after radiotherapy plus ipilimumab.

TCRdb's table, derived via immunoSEQ multiplex PCR, lists solely in-frame clones and lacks some. The table has about 82,000 clones, approximately 79% seen once. The CDR3 is made up of 16 amino acids. Trimming left V 2 bases short and J 0 bases short, with 10 bases between. Per germline, CDR1 MNHEY and CDR2 SVGAGI. Of note for this clone: As yet, its antigen is unknown.

The specimen comprised peripheral blood, sampled from a patient treated with radiotherapy plus ipilimumab. This TCR derives from a human donor with non-small cell lung cancer that progressed on radiotherapy plus ipilimumab. The chain uses TRBV6-5 and TRBJ1-4; D gene ambiguous. CDR3 DNA: TGTGCCAGCAGTTACCGCGCAGGAGCAACTAATGAAAAACTGTTTTTT. Protein: CASSYRAGATNEKLFF.